Listed here is a single T cell receptor beta chain. Germline trimming cut 2 bases from V and 7 bases from J; bases unmatched to any gene: 4. CDR1 is KGHDR, CDR2 SFDVKD, per germline. This CDR3 spans 15 amino acids. Method: immunoSEQ multiplex PCR; TCRdb's copy keeps in-frame clones and lacks some. The table includes around 230,000 clones, approximately 90% detected once. This entry belongs to a study of blood T cell repertoires in COVID-19. Study summary: Samples representing acute and convalescent COVID-19 were sourced from the United States, Italy and Spain.

The receptor was derived from a woman in her twenties or thirties who had recovered from COVID-19. Sequenced input: PBMCs or T cells enriched from blood (not recorded which). The chain uses TRBV24-1 and TRBJ1-5; 10 nucleotides match TRBD1. This chain's CDR3 is CATSDSGTGEQPQHF. The DNA for the CDR3 is TGTGCCACCAGTGATTCCGGGACAGGGGAACAGCCCCAGCATTTT.